The present entry profiles one T cell receptor beta chain with its context. Antigen specificity is unknown. This record comes from a study of T cell responses to AZD1222 COVID-19 vaccine. Study-wide results and caveats: None of the repertoires were sampled until the peak T cell response had passed. Following two doses of AZD1222, Spike-specific TCR breadth and depth rose. In a largely white British group with more females than males, clonal diversity was possibly underestimated. It was only a handful of AZD1222 recipients who were seropositive at baseline.

The V and J ends lost 1 base and 2 bases respectively, with 12 bases between them. The length of the CDR3 is 14 residues. From germline, CDR1 is SQVTM and CDR2 ANQGSEA. Libraries were prepared by immunoSEQ multiplex PCR; TCRdb keeps only in-frame clonotypes and omits some of them. Of 130,000 or so clones listed, nearly 90% are singletons. The chain couples TRBV29-1 to TRBJ2-7, with D tentatively TRBD2 (6 bases). The sequence was obtained from an adult who received the AZD1222 COVID-19 vaccine. Sequences were derived from peripheral blood, sampled 28 days after the second AZD1222 dose. The CDR3 sequence: CSVEVREYPYEQYF. Here the CDR3 DNA reads TGCAGCGTTGAAGTCCGGGAGTACCCCTACGAGCAGTACTTC.